One sample yielded the 22 T cell receptor beta chains listed below, sequenced in a study of beta chain features in type 1 diabetes. The whole isolated RNA underwent reverse transcription, so sequencing captured expressed TCRB transcripts. Assay used: immunoSEQ multiplex PCR; TCRdb lists only in-frame clones, some missing. The table records about 150,000 clones, 7% to 9% of them present only once. These receptors' targets are unknown. Study observations and caveats: Shorter TCRB CDR3s, moderately but significantly so, marked every one of the four CD4+ subsets in Type 1 diabetes patients.

Sample: central memory CD4+ T cells from blood. The receptor source for this set is a man between 18 and 35 years old with type 1 diabetes.

V usage is TRBV28 and J usage is TRBJ2-1; D gene uncertain. Germline assignment: CDR1 MDHEN and CDR2 SYDVKM. This CDR3 region has 12 residues. V lost 3 bases to trimming and J lost 9 bases, with 9 bases between them. The CDR3 DNA is TGTGCCAGCAGTTTCCAGGCAAGTGAGCAGTTCTTC. The encoded protein is CASSFQASEQFF. Based on the CDR3 plus reference TRBV28 and TRBJ2-1, the full variable domain is DVKVTQSSRYLVKRTGEKVFLECVQDMDHENMFWYRQDPGLGLRLIYFSYDVKMKEKGDIPEGYSVSREKKERFSLILESASTNQTSMYLCASSFQASEQFFGPGTRLTVL.

V is TRBV5-6 and J is TRBJ1-2; 8 bases are a match to TRBD1. The CDR3 totals 15 residues. The ends lost 2 bases at V and 3 bases at J; junction bases unmatched: 6. Germline V gene lookup returns CDR1 SGHDT and CDR2 YYEEEE. The DNA of the CDR3 is TGTGCCAGCAGCTTTAAACAGGGGGACTACTATGGCTACACCTTC. This sequence encodes CASSFKQGDYYGYTF.

This clone occurred a few times. The J gene is TRBJ2-5, the V gene TRBV9, with a weak D call TRBD1 (6 bases). The CDR3 has 16 residues. Trimming stripped 0 bases from V and 4 bases from J, with 16 bases between. CDR1 and CDR2 (germline): SGDLS, YYNGEE. CDR3: CASSVGTAYQGETQYF. The CDR3 nucleotides are TGTGCCAGCAGCGTAGGGACAGCCTATCAAGGAGAGACCCAGTACTTC.

This chain connects TRBV7-2 to TRBJ2-2; tentatively, D is TRBD1 (5 bases). Trimming removed 5 bases from V and 2 bases from J, with 9 bases in between. Per germline, CDR1 SGHTA and CDR2 FQGNSA. This CDR3 has 14 residues. The chain's CDR3 is CASSIGHNTGELFF. CDR3 sequence (DNA): TGTGCCAGCAGCATCGGACACAACACCGGGGAGCTGTTTTTT.

The rearrangement links TRBV19 to TRBJ2-3; the D gene is possibly TRBD1 (6 bases). V lost 7 bases and J 1 base, leaving 9 bases between the germline ends. The CDR3 contains 13 residues. The germline gives CDR1 LNHDA, CDR2 SQIVND (reference sequence). This chain's CDR3 is CASIRQGTDTQYF. The CDR3 DNA is TGTGCCAGTATCAGACAGGGCACAGATACGCAGTATTTT.

V and J are TRBV7-2 and TRBJ1-2, with unresolved D. Looked up from germline, CDR1 is SGHTA and CDR2 is FQGNSA. Trimming took off 4 bases at V and 8 bases at J, with 11 bases between the two ends. The CDR3 runs 12 residues. CDR3 region: CASSSPGKGYTF. Here the CDR3 DNA reads TGTGCCAGCAGCTCCCCGGGGAAAGGCTACACCTTC.

The chain links TRBV27 to TRBJ2-7, with a possible D match to TRBD2 (5 bases). V lost 3 bases and J lost 7, with 16 bases in between. CDR1 MNHEY and CDR2 SMNVEV come from the germline V gene (reference sequence). The CDR3 is 14 residues long. In DNA form, the CDR3 reads TGTGCCAGCAGTTTTCGCGAGGGCGTAGGGGAGCAGTACTTC. Translated: CASSFREGVGEQYF.

This clone was seen only a few times. The chain recombines TRBV7-9 with TRBJ1-1; D gene unclear. Looked up from germline, CDR1 is SEHNR and CDR2 is FQNEAQ (reference sequence). CDR3 length: 16 amino acids. Between the trimmed V and J ends, which lost 5 bases and 3 bases, there was a span of 19 bases. DNA of the CDR3: TGTGCCAGCAGCCGTCTCAAAAGTTTGTCGGACACTGAAGCTTTCTTT. It yields the protein CASSRLKSLSDTEAFF.

The CDR3 spells CASSEEQGPETQYF. CDR3 DNA: TGTGCCAGCAGTGAGGAGCAGGGCCCAGAGACCCAGTACTTC. This chain links TRBV2 with TRBJ2-5; possibly TRBD1 for D (5 bases). The V end was cut by 3 bases, the J end by 4 bases, with 12 bases between. The V gene's germline CDR1 is SNHLY and CDR2 FYNNEI. The CDR3 contains 14 residues.

The sample holds a few counts of this clone. The chain employs TRBV7-2 and TRBJ1-1, with D possibly TRBD1 on 6 matching bases. CDR1 and CDR2 (germline): SGHTA, FQGNSA. V lost 5 bases to trimming and J lost 11 bases, with 21 bases between them. This CDR3 comprises 14 residues. The CDR3 sequence is CASSQGSPGKGAFF. CDR3 DNA sequence: TGTGCCAGCAGCCAGGGGTCACCGGGGAAAGGGGCTTTCTTT. Together with reference TRBV7-2 and TRBJ1-1, the CDR3 gives the full variable domain: GAGVSQSPSNKVTEKGKDVELRCDPISGHTALYWYRQSLGQGLEFLIYFQGNSAPDKSGLPSDRFSAERTGGSVSTLTIQRTQQEDSAVYLCASSQGSPGKGAFFGQGTRLTVV.

This chain joins TRBV5-4 and TRBJ2-3; perhaps TRBD2 as D (5 bases). The CDR3 has 14 residues. In germline, CDR1 is SGHNT, CDR2 YYREEE (reference sequence). V was cut by 4 bases and J by 6 bases, with 15 bases left in between. In nucleotides, the CDR3 is TGTGCCAGCAGCACTCAGAGCGGTGGCGATACGCAGTATTTT. Its protein product is CASSTQSGGDTQYF.

The CDR3 spells CATSSSQGYQETQYF. CDR3 bases: TGTGCCACCAGCAGTAGTCAGGGGTACCAAGAGACCCAGTACTTC. The chain joins TRBV15 to TRBJ2-5, with D possibly matching TRBD1 (6 bases). Trimming shortened V by 3 bases and J by 0 bases, and 11 bases separated the two germline ends. The CDR3 has 15 residues. Germline values: CDR1 LNHNV, CDR2 YYDKDF (reference sequence).

This clone has only a few counts. The rearrangement links TRBV6-5 to TRBJ2-5; perhaps TRBD2 as D (5 bases). The CDR3 is made up of 13 amino acids. Looked up from germline, CDR1 is MNHEY and CDR2 is SVGAGI. With 6 bases removed from V and 5 bases from J, the gap between germline ends came to 13 bases. CDR3 sequence: CASRRARGETQYF. CDR3 DNA sequence: TGTGCCAGCAGAAGGGCCCGCGGGGAGACCCAGTACTTC.

The V call is TRBV30, the J call TRBJ1-1; 9 nucleotides align to TRBD1. V trimming: 3 bases; J trimming: 4 bases; junction bases outside the gene matches: 6. There are 14 residues in the CDR3. Per germline, CDR1 GTSNPN and CDR2 SVGIG (reference sequence). The chain's CDR3 is CAWRIPDRGTEAFF. As DNA, the CDR3 is TGTGCCTGGAGGATCCCGGACAGGGGCACTGAAGCTTTCTTT.

V is TRBV27 and J is TRBJ2-2; D perhaps matches TRBD2 (6 bases). The V and J ends lost 7 bases and 3 bases respectively, with 24 bases between them. Looked up from germline, CDR1 is MNHEY and CDR2 is SMNVEV (reference sequence). CDR3 length equals 18 residues. The CDR3 protein is CASNLQQEKGEDTGELFF. Here the CDR3 DNA reads TGTGCCAGCAACCTCCAACAGGAAAAAGGGGAGGACACCGGGGAGCTGTTTTTT.

This clone was seen only a few times. The gene calls are TRBV2 and TRBJ2-5; tentative D call: TRBD1 (5 bases). Germline V CDR1 and CDR2: SNHLY, FYNNEI. Trimming took 4 bases from V and 1 from J, leaving 10 bases between them. The CDR3 is made up of 14 amino acids. DNA for the CDR3: TGTGCCAGCAGTGTTCACAGGTCCCAAGAGACCCAGTACTTC. Its translation: CASSVHRSQETQYF.

This clone was found a few times. This chain uses TRBV7-9 with TRBJ2-6; D is possibly TRBD2 (5 bases). This CDR3 is 16 amino acids long. The V gene's germline CDR1 is SEHNR and CDR2 FQNEAQ (reference sequence). The germline V and J ends were trimmed by 5 bases and 0 bases, with 11 bases remaining between them. The CDR3 here is CASSRGSRSGANVLTF. CDR3 in DNA: TGTGCCAGCAGCCGAGGGTCGCGCTCTGGGGCCAACGTCCTGACTTTC.

V gene TRBV5-1 combines with J gene TRBJ2-7; 7 nucleotides align to TRBD1. This CDR3 comprises 15 residues. CDR1 and CDR2 from the germline V gene are SGHRS and YFSETQ. V trimming: 4 bases; J trimming: 0 bases; junction bases outside the gene matches: 7. CDR3 sequence (DNA): TGCGCCAGCAGCGTACAGGGGTCTAGCTCCTACGAGCAGTACTTC. Protein sequence: CASSVQGSSSYEQYF.

The chain joins TRBV28 to TRBJ1-1; D is ambiguous. The CDR3 has 17 amino acids. The germline V and J ends were trimmed by 1 base and 1 base, with 16 bases remaining between them. CDR1 is MDHEN, CDR2 SYDVKM, per germline. The CDR3 sequence is CASSLFGGRSQNTEAFF. The CDR3 DNA reads as TGTGCCAGCAGTTTATTCGGTGGGAGGAGCCAGAACACTGAAGCTTTCTTT.

This chain links TRBV7-2 with TRBJ2-7; possibly TRBD1 for D (7 bases). Trimming took off 5 bases at V and 5 bases at J, with 28 bases between the two ends. The CDR3 is made up of 18 amino acids. Germline lookup yields CDR1 SGHTA and CDR2 FQGNSA. The CDR3 nucleotides read TGTGCCAGCAGCAGACGCGGGGCGGGCGGGACAGATGGGAACGAGCAGTACTTC. It translates to CASSRRGAGGTDGNEQYF.

This chain joins TRBV2 and TRBJ2-1; tentative D call: TRBD2 (5 bases). The V end lost 6 bases, the J end lost 6 bases, and 15 bases lay between the germline ends. CDR3 length: 14 residues. Looked up from germline, CDR1 is SNHLY and CDR2 is FYNNEI. The CDR3 DNA is TGTGCCAGCAGCAGCGGAACGACCAGCAATGAGCAGTTCTTC. This codes for CASSSGTTSNEQFF.

This clone was seen many times. The chain employs TRBV6-6 and TRBJ1-2; tentative D call: TRBD1 (5 bases). V was trimmed by 6 bases and J by 7 bases, leaving 15 bases between them. The V gene's germline CDR1 is MNHNY and CDR2 SVGAGI (reference sequence). This CDR3 has 13 residues. The CDR3 DNA is TGTGCCAGCAGCCGGAGTACAGGAATTGGCTACACCTTC. It codes for CASSRSTGIGYTF.